These 14 T cell receptor beta chains originate from one sample sequenced in a study of shared clonotypes between healthy human individuals. Clones were sequenced by immunoSEQ multiplex PCR, and TCRdb holds only the in-frame ones, with some missing. The profile shows around 1,000,000 clones, around three quarters of them singletons. The specimen sequenced was memory CD4+ T cells from PBMCs. Subset given: CD45RA-negative fraction. These receptors originate from a man younger than 35 in good health. Some clones in this sample may be carry-over from other donors' samples.

This chain connects TRBV5-4 to TRBJ2-1; 12 bases match TRBD1. V lost 3 bases and J lost 4; bases outside the gene matches: 11. The CDR3 length is 18 residues. Germline assignment: CDR1 SGHNT and CDR2 YYREEE (reference sequence). DNA for the CDR3: TGTGCCAGCAGCTCCAGGAGGGGGGACAGGGGGCATTACAATGAGCAGTTCTTC. Amino acid sequence: CASSSRRGDRGHYNEQFF.

This chain connects TRBV2 to TRBJ1-6; 9 nucleotides agree with TRBD1. Germline values: CDR1 SNHLY, CDR2 FYNNEI. The CDR3 is made up of 20 amino acids. V gave up 5 bases and J gave up 0 bases; unmatched junction bases: 14. In DNA form, the CDR3 reads TGTGCCAGCAGTACCCTCCGACAGGGGGTTGGGGGCTCCTATAATTCACCCCTCCACTTT. It specifies CASSTLRQGVGGSYNSPLHF.

The chain joins TRBV2 to TRBJ1-2, with 7 bases identical to TRBD1. The CDR3 loop spans 13 amino acids. Germline V gene lookup returns CDR1 SNHLY and CDR2 FYNNEI. Unmatched junction bases numbered 2, after V lost 4 bases and J lost 3 bases. CDR3 sequence reads: CASSVGQDYGYTF. The CDR3 coding sequence is TGTGCCAGCAGTGTCGGACAGGACTATGGCTACACCTTC.

Here the CDR3 DNA reads TGTGCCAGCAGCTTTCGGGTAGGTGGGGCCAACGTCCTGACTTTC. Amino acid sequence: CASSFRVGGANVLTF. The chain has TRBV7-9 and TRBJ2-6; D is uncertain. Germline values: CDR1 SEHNR, CDR2 FQNEAQ (reference sequence). This CDR3 spans 15 amino acids. With 3 bases removed from V and 3 bases from J, the gap between germline ends came to 9 bases.

This clone was observed a single time. The gene calls are TRBV6-4 and TRBJ1-2; 8 nucleotides agree with TRBD1. The CDR3 length is 16 residues. CDR1 MRHNA and CDR2 SNTAGT come from the germline V gene. V dropped 3 bases and J dropped 4; count of bases not matched to a gene: 10. The CDR3, as DNA: TGTGCCAGCAGTGATTTTCCAGGGGGCGCTGGCTATGGCTACACCTTC. Translation gives CASSDFPGGAGYGYTF.

Concerning this clone itself: A read error may be the cause here, since a much bigger clone is one base away. Written as DNA, the CDR3 is TGTGCCAGCAGTGGGAATGAAAAACTGTTTTTT. Translating gives CASSGNEKLFF. V usage is TRBV2 and J usage is TRBJ1-4, with unresolved D. CDR3 length equals 11 residues. Germline V gene data show CDR1 as SNHLY and CDR2 as FYNNEI. Trimming left V 4 bases short and J 5 bases short, with 2 bases between.

This clone showed up many times. The CDR3 region has the DNA TGTGCCATCAGTAGGGGGGCCACAGATACGCAGTATTTT. This encodes CAISRGATDTQYF. The chain joins TRBV10-3 to TRBJ2-3; D is perhaps TRBD1 or TRBD2 (6 bases each). The V gene lost 5 bases and the J gene lost 2 bases, with 8 bases spanning the gap. The germline V gene encodes CDR1 ENHRY and CDR2 SYGVKD. The CDR3 length is 13 residues.

V is TRBV18 and J is TRBJ2-4, with 12 bases identical to TRBD1. Trimming removed 6 bases from V and 16 bases from J; junction bases left unmatched: 10. CDR1 is KGHSH, CDR2 LQKENI, per germline. The CDR3 covers 13 residues. This chain's CDR3 is CASSGQGALPSYF. In DNA form, the CDR3 reads TGTGCCAGCTCGGGACAGGGGGCTCTCCCGAGTTACTTC.

J is TRBJ1-1 and V is TRBV6-6; a possible D gene is TRBD1 (5 bases). The ends were cut back, 2 bases at V and 2 bases at J, with 12 bases in the middle. This CDR3 region has 15 residues. Germline CDR1 is MNHNY and CDR2 is SVGAGI (reference sequence). The CDR3 reads CASSYRTTVNTEAFF. The CDR3 coding sequence is TGTGCCAGCAGTTACCGAACGACAGTAAACACTGAAGCTTTCTTT.

The J gene is TRBJ2-7, the V gene TRBV6-5; TRBD1 might be the D (6 bases). V was trimmed by 5 bases and J by 2 bases, leaving 16 bases between them. CDR1 and CDR2 from the germline V gene are MNHEY and SVGAGI. This CDR3 contains 15 residues. The CDR3, as DNA: TGTGCCAGCAGTCCTCGAGGGGGATGGACCTACGAGCAGTACTTC. This sequence encodes CASSPRGGWTYEQYF.

The rearrangement links TRBV29-1 to TRBJ2-1, with 8 bases lining up with TRBD1. Germline values: CDR1 SQVTM, CDR2 ANQGSEA. This CDR3 contains 13 residues. Germline trimming cut 6 bases from V and 0 bases from J; bases unmatched to any gene: 1. The CDR3 sequence: CSVGTGSYNEQFF. The CDR3 DNA is TGCAGCGTCGGGACAGGCTCCTACAATGAGCAGTTCTTC.

This chain joins TRBV7-8 and TRBJ2-5, with TRBD1 matching over 8 bases. The CDR3 runs to 16 residues. The V gene end was trimmed by 6 bases and the J gene end by 4 bases; junction bases not matched to a gene: 13. The germline gives CDR1 SGHVS, CDR2 FQNEAQ. DNA for the CDR3: TGTGCCAGCAGAGCCCAGGGGGCCAGTCTCGGAGAGACCCAGTACTTC. This gives the protein CASRAQGASLGETQYF.

The V and J genes are TRBV6-1 and TRBJ2-5; TRBD1 aligns across 9 bases. CDR3 length: 13 amino acids. Germline CDR1 reads MNHNS; CDR2 reads SASEGT. V was pared by 3 bases and J by 7 bases, with 3 bases of the junction left unmatched. The CDR3 region has the DNA TGTGCCAGCAGTGATGGACAGGGGAGGACCCAGTACTTC. It is translated as CASSDGQGRTQYF.

This clone was detected only a few times. The chain uses TRBV11-2 and TRBJ1-2; D is perhaps TRBD1 (5 bases). The CDR3 runs to 15 residues. The V end was cut by 5 bases, the J end by 4 bases, with 17 bases between. Germline loops: CDR1 SGHAT, CDR2 FQNNGV. DNA of the CDR3: TGTGCCAGCAGCCAAACTGGGGACGGATTCTATGGCTACACCTTC. Translated: CASSQTGDGFYGYTF.